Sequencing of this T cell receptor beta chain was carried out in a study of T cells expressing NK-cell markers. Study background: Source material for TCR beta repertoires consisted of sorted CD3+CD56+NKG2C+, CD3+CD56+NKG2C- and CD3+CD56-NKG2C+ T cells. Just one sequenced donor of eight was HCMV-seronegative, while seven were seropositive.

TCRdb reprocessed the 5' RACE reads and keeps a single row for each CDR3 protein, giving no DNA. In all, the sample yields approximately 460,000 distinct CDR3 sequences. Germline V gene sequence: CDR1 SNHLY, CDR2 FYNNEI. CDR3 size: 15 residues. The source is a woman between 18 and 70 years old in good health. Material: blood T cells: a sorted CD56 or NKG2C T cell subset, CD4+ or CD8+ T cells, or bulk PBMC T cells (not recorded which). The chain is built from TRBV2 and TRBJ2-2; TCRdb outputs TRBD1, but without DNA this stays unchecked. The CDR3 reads CASSAGTRNTGELFF. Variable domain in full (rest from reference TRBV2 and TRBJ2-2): EPEVTQTPSHQVTQMGQEVILRCVPISNHLYFYWYRQILGQKVEFLVSFYNNEISEKSEIFDDQFSVERPDGSNFTLKIRSTKLEDSAMYFCASSAGTRNTGELFFGEGSRLTVL.